These 18 T cell receptor beta chains share one sample of origin, sequenced in a study of blood T cells in healthy people across ages. Combining a sample-barcoded 5' primer with a J-beta primer mix, a second PCR ran for 7 to 11 cycles. TCRdb ran MiXCR on the 5' RACE reads and lists one entry per CDR3 protein. The sample has 750,000 to 950,000 distinct CDR3 sequences, approximately 32% seen once. These same data were also listed under a study on T cells of mothers and their children.

The sequenced sample was blood. These receptors were obtained from a middle-aged woman in good health.

The chain uses TRBV14 and TRBJ2-7; maybe TRBD2 (6 bases). The CDR3 has 16 amino acids. V lost 0 bases to trimming and J lost 3 bases, with 15 bases between them. The germline V gene has CDR1 SGHDN and CDR2 FVKESK. CDR3 sequence: CASSQELGLSSYEQYF. CDR3 nucleotides: TGTGCCAGCAGCCAAGAGTTGGGACTCTCTAGCTACGAGCAGTACTTC.

Of note for this clonotype: The junction differs from germline at one of its ends, possibly a read error. V and J are TRBV6-4 and TRBJ1-1, with D uncertain. CDR1 is MRHNA and CDR2 is SNTAGT in the germline V gene. The CDR3 sequence is 14 residues long. The CDR3 region is CTSIQEPPNTEAFF. In nucleotides, the CDR3 is TGTACCAGCATTCAAGAGCCACCGAACACTGAAGCTTTCTTT.

The chain combines TRBV19 with TRBJ1-2, with 10 bases fitting TRBD1. Germline V gene data show CDR1 as LNHDA and CDR2 as SQIVND (reference sequence). V trimming: 10 bases; J trimming: 5 bases; junction bases outside the gene matches: 7. The CDR3 consists of 13 residues. In DNA form, the CDR3 reads TGTGCCACCGCGCCGGGACAGGGGTATGGCTACACCTTC. Its translation: CATAPGQGYGYTF.

This clonotype was seen a few times. This chain connects TRBV6-5 to TRBJ2-3, with D maybe TRBD2 (5 bases). With 7 bases removed from V and 3 bases from J, the gap between germline ends came to 11 bases. CDR1 is MNHEY, CDR2 SVGAGI, per germline. This CDR3 contains 13 residues. The CDR3 DNA reads as TGTGCCAGCACCCACAGCGGTACAGATACGCAGTATTTT. It is translated as CASTHSGTDTQYF.

This clonotype showed up just a few times. The genes are TRBV27 and TRBJ1-1, with no clear D. The germline V gene has CDR1 MNHEY and CDR2 SMNVEV (reference sequence). Trimming took 6 bases from V and 4 from J, leaving 9 bases between them. CDR3 length: 12 residues. The CDR3 DNA is TGTGCCAGCAGCCGCTGGGGCACTGAAGCTTTCTTT. It specifies CASSRWGTEAFF.

Worth noting for this clonotype: This clone may be a read error of a much larger clone one base away. The rearrangement joins TRBV4-1 to TRBJ2-1, with TRBD1 matching 7 bases. Trimming cost V 0 bases and J 1 base; bases outside gene matches: 9. The germline V gene encodes CDR1 MGHRA and CDR2 YSYEKL. The CDR3 is 18 amino acids. The CDR3 loop reads CASSQDIRRGNSYNEQFF. The CDR3 DNA reads TGCGCCAGCAGCCAAGACATACGCAGGGGGAATTCCTACAATGAGCAGTTCTTC.

V gene TRBV7-8 combines with J gene TRBJ2-4; tentative D call: TRBD1 (6 bases). The better agreement between TRBJ2-7 and the DNA end casts doubt on the J call. The CDR3 totals 16 residues. Germline CDR1 reads SGHVS; CDR2 reads FQNEAQ. The CDR3 reads CASSLSNGQGIYEQYF. The CDR3 nucleotides are TGTGCCAGCAGCTTATCCAACGGCCAGGGGATCTACGAGCAGTACTTC.

The chain uses TRBV5-1 and TRBJ2-3, with D maybe TRBD1 (6 bases). This CDR3 spans 13 amino acids. Germline V gives CDR1 SGHRS, CDR2 YFSETQ. V was trimmed by 4 bases and J by 11 bases, leaving 17 bases between them. DNA of the CDR3: TGCGCCAGCAGCCTTCGGACAGAAGAAAAGCAGTATTTT. Protein: CASSLRTEEKQYF.

The genes are TRBV29-1 and TRBJ2-1; no clear D. The CDR3 has 12 residues. V lost 4 bases and J lost 11, with 15 bases in between. Germline CDR1 is SQVTM and CDR2 is ANQGSEA. The DNA of the CDR3 is TGCAGCGTTGCCACTTGGAACAGAAAGCAGTTCTTC. Amino acids: CSVATWNRKQFF.

This clonotype was found many times. The chain uses TRBV28 and TRBJ1-2, with D unclear. The CDR3 spans 15 residues. Germline-derived CDR1 and CDR2 are MDHEN and SYDVKM. V was cut by 4 bases and J by 3 bases, with 15 bases left in between. This CDR3 reads CASSSTTGIHYGYTF. The CDR3 DNA reads as TGTGCCAGCAGTTCGACAACCGGGATCCACTATGGCTACACCTTC.

V and J are TRBV2 and TRBJ1-4; no clear D. V lost 6 bases to trimming and J lost 5 bases, with 4 bases between them. CDR3 length: 11 residues. Looked up from germline, CDR1 is SNHLY and CDR2 is FYNNEI. The CDR3 reads CASRSNEKLFF. The CDR3 bases are TGTGCCAGCAGGTCGAATGAAAAACTGTTTTTT.

This clonotype showed up just a few times. For the CDR3, the DNA is TGTGCCAGCAGCTCCGGTGGCTTACCCCAAGAGACCCAGTACTTC. Its translation is CASSSGGLPQETQYF. The chain joins TRBV9 to TRBJ2-5, with unresolved D. Trimming shortened V by 4 bases and J by 1 base, and 14 bases separated the two germline ends. The CDR3 covers 15 residues. Germline V gene data show CDR1 as SGDLS and CDR2 as YYNGEE.

This chain links TRBV9 with TRBJ2-6; 8 nucleotides line up with TRBD1. The CDR3 runs 15 residues. The ends lost 10 bases at V and 2 bases at J; junction bases unmatched: 8. The germline gives CDR1 SGDLS, CDR2 YYNGEE. In nucleotides, the CDR3 is TGTGCCTCCGGGACAGGTGGACCTGGGGCCAACGTCCTGACTTTC. It specifies CASGTGGPGANVLTF.

This clonotype has a count of ten or more. The gene calls are TRBV18 and TRBJ2-7, with D uncertain. Trimming removed 0 bases at V and 4 bases at J, with 10 bases between. Germline values: CDR1 KGHSH, CDR2 LQKENI. The CDR3 has 14 residues. DNA for the CDR3: TGTGCCAGCTCACCACCGCAGAGTCCATACGAGCAGTACTTC. Its protein is CASSPPQSPYEQYF.

J is TRBJ1-2 and V is TRBV2; D call uncertain. The CDR3 runs 14 residues. Per germline, CDR1 SNHLY and CDR2 FYNNEI. V lost 7 bases and J lost 8, with 20 bases in between. The chain's CDR3 is CASTQDQARLGYTF. Written as DNA, the CDR3 is TGTGCCAGCACTCAGGACCAGGCTCGCCTGGGCTACACCTTC.

V and J are TRBV7-8 and TRBJ1-5; possible D gene TRBD1, 6 bases. V gave up 5 bases and J gave up 2 bases, with 16 bases separating them. The V gene's germline CDR1 is SGHVS and CDR2 FQNEAQ. The CDR3 extends over 16 amino acids. This chain's CDR3 is CASSPTRDNRNQPQHF. The CDR3 nucleotides read TGTGCCAGCAGCCCGACTCGGGACAATCGCAATCAGCCCCAGCATTTT. The entire variable domain, with the rest obtained from reference TRBV7-8 and TRBJ1-5, is as follows: GAGVSQSPRYKVAKRGQDVALRCDPISGHVSLFWYQQALGQGPEFLTYFQNEAQLDKSGLPSDRFFAERPEGSVSTLKIQRTQQEDSAVYLCASSPTRDNRNQPQHFGDGTRLSIL.

This clonotype was observed a few times. V usage is TRBV4-3 and J usage is TRBJ2-1; TRBD2 matches 8 bases. Germline trimming cut 0 bases from V and 3 bases from J; bases unmatched to any gene: 4. Germline V gives CDR1 LGHNA, CDR2 YSLEER. The CDR3 totals 16 residues. Here the CDR3 reads CASSQDQSGGYNEQFF. The CDR3 DNA reads as TGCGCCAGCAGCCAAGATCAGAGCGGGGGCTACAATGAGCAGTTCTTC.

On this clonotype itself: This may come from a read error, since a much larger clone is one base off. The chain uses TRBV5-1 and TRBJ2-3; 11 bases line up with TRBD2. Germline CDR1 is SGHRS and CDR2 is YFSETQ. The CDR3 sequence is 16 residues long. CDR3 nucleotides: TGCGCCAGCAGCTTACTAGCGGGGGCCCCGGGAGATACGCAGGATTTT. As protein: CASSLLAGAPGDTQDF. The whole variable domain, filled in from reference TRBV5-1 and TRBJ2-3, reads KAGVTQTPRYLIKTRGQQVTLSCSPISGHRSVSWYQQTPGQGLQFLFEYFSETQRNKGNFPGRFSGRQFSNSRSEMNVSTLELGDSALYLCASSLLAGAPGDTQDFGPGTRLTVL.